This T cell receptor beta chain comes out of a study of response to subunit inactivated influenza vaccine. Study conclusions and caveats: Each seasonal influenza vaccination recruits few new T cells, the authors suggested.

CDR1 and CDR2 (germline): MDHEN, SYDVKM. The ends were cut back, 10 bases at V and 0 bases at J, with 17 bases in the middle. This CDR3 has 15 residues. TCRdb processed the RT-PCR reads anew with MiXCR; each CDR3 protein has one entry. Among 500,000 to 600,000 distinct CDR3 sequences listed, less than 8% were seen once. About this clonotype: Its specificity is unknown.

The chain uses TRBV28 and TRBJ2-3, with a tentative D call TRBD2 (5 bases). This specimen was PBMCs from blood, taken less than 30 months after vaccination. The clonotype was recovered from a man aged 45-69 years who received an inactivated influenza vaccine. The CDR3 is CATLNGVASTDTQYF. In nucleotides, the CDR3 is TGTGCCACCCTTAACGGGGTAGCCAGCACAGATACGCAGTATTTT.